Sequencing of this T cell receptor beta chain was carried out in a study of CD8 T cells in ankylosing spondylitis (dated by TCRdb to the late 2010s). Looking at the study overall: The study profiled T cell receptor beta repertoires in healthy donors and ankylosing spondylitis patients to find disease-linked TCR variants. The full study cohort was made up of about 25 ankylosing spondylitis patients and roughly 100 healthy donors. Peripheral blood was sampled, and synovial fluid was additionally collected from ankylosing spondylitis patients. On the study overall, not on this receptor specifically: A TCR beta motif made up of several highly homologous amino acid variants appeared to be characteristic of blood from ankylosing spondylitis patients. Significant enrichment of the disease-linked clones was reported in matched synovial fluid samples from ankylosing spondylitis patients. In peripheral blood, the disease-linked clones were found at relatively low frequencies and had a CD8+ phenotype. Some of the motif variants had been reported before in the synovial fluid and blood of reactive arthritis patients, a finding that suggests common disease-initiation mechanisms.

Notes on this clonotype: Its cognate antigen has yet to be identified. Base qualities are not at hand, and no much larger clone is one base apart.

The data were produced on an Illumina HiSeq 2500. Quantitative 5'-RACE with molecular barcodes was the method used to prepare the TCR beta libraries. The authors' analysis ran thus. A new computational method, built on a probabilistic model of VDJ rearrangement, was used to identify disease-linked TCR variants. TCRdb handled the public reads itself, with Q25 trimming in fastp and clone calling in MiXCR, and kept productive beta chains. Rows are combined by CDR3 protein, so each entry shows the most common genes and DNA. TCRdb, rather than the study authors, made the V and J calls. Present in this sample are roughly 250,000 distinct CDR3 sequences, less than 10% of which were seen just once. Under 7.5% of the sample is held by the ten biggest clonotypes. CDR1 GTSNPN and CDR2 SVGIG are derived from the germline V gene (reference sequence). The CDR3 contains 13 residues, cysteine and phenylalanine counted. Only the CDR3 portion is preserved as DNA: 39 bases, with reading frame beginning at the first base. Trimming takes 2 bases off V and 5 bases off J; junction bases not matched to a gene: 6.

The chain employs TRBV30 and TRBJ2-7, and 7 junction bases match TRBD2. This clonotype originated in a male donor with ankylosing spondylitis or in good health (not recorded which). The sample consisted of blood, either unsorted or a sorted T cell fraction (not recorded which). The sequenced DNA is TGTGCCTGGAGTACCGGACTAGGGGACGAGCAGTACTTC. This encodes CAWSTGLGDEQYF.